Detailed here is one TCR beta chain. Its antigen is still unknown. This sample was taken from a study of shared clonotypes between healthy human individuals. Findings of the study overall: Collection of samples was limited to blood; tissue repertoires likely differ. Naive subsets generally exceeded memory subsets in estimated richness.

Method: immunoSEQ multiplex PCR; TCRdb's copy keeps in-frame clones and lacks some. The sample records 550,000 to 750,000 clones, about 90% being singletons. It was CD45RO-negative cells, positively selected for CCR7, that made up naive CD8 cells, with terminally differentiated effector memory CD45RA+ cells excluded. CDR1 is MNHEY, CDR2 SVGAGI, per germline. Between the trimmed V and J ends, which lost 6 bases and 5 bases, there was a span of 10 bases. The CDR3 is 12 residues long. The chain employs TRBV6-5 and TRBJ1-2; D remains ambiguous. Sequenced material: naive CD8+ T cells sorted from blood. The receptor was isolated from a young man in good health. For the CDR3, the DNA is TGTGCCAGCAGCCCCCCCGGGTATGGCTACACCTTC. It encodes CASSPPGYGYTF.